This T cell receptor (beta chain) derives from a study of blood T cells in healthy people across ages. Study-wide points: Strong correlation was found linking TCR beta diversity to naive T cell percentage. Naive and antigen-experienced cells were not separated, limiting conclusive comparison.

This CDR3 spans 13 amino acids. V lost 4 bases, J lost 3 bases, and 10 bases lay in between. Germline CDR1 and CDR2: SNHLY and FYNNEI. Then a second PCR, running about 6 to 12 cycles, was carried out with a sample-barcoded 5' primer and a J-beta primer mix. Every cDNA molecule carried a tag from a template-switch adaptor bearing 12 random nucleotides. TCRdb re-called the 5' RACE reads through MiXCR, storing one row per CDR3 protein. The sample shows roughly 410,000 distinct CDR3 sequences, more than 45% of them seen only once. A single count supports this clonotype. Its target is unknown. For every donor, a draw yielded roughly 9.3 milliliters of peripheral blood.

The receptor was isolated from a man aged 55 to 70 in good health. The sequenced material came from blood. The chain joins TRBV2 to TRBJ2-7; D ambiguous. DNA for the CDR3: TGTGCCAGCAGTGTCCGGTCCGACTACGAGCAGTACTTC. It specifies CASSVRSDYEQYF.